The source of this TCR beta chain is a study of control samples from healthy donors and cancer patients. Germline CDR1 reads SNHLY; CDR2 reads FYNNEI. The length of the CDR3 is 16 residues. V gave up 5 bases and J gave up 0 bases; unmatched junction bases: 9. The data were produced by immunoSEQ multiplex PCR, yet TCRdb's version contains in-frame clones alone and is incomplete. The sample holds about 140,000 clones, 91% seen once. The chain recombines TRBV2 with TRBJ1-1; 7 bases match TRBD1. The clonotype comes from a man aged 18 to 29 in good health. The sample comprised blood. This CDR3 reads CASSTGTAHLNTEAFF. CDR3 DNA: TGTGCCAGCAGTACCGGGACAGCCCATTTGAACACTGAAGCTTTCTTT.